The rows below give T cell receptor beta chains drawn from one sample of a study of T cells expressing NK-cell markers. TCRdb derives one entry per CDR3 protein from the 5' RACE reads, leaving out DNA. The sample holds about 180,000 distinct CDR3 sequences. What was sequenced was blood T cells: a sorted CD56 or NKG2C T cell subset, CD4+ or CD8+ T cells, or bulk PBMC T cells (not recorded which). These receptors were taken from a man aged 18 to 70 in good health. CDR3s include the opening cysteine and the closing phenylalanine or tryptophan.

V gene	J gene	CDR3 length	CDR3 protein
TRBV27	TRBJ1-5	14	CASMRASSNQPQHF
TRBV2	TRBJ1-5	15	CASSEGQGINQPQHF
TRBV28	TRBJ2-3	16	CASVISRDRDTDTQYF
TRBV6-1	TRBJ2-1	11	CASTWRAEQFF
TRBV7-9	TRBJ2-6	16	CASSLLWGTGANVLTF
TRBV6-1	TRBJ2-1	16	CASSLSGGASYNEQFF
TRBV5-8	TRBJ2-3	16	CASSLNSGSHTDTQYF
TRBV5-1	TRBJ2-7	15	CASSFFFGTAYEQYF
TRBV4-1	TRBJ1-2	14	CASSQDWGDYGYTF
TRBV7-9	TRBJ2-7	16	CASSLVAGEYSYEQYF
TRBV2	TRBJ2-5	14	CASSSILEGETQYF
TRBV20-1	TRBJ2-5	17	CSARVIIAGGSFETQYF
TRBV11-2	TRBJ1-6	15	CASSFPRETDSPLHF
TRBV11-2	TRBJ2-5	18	CASSQFPEGTGGIETQYF
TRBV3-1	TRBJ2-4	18	CASSRSSGGRGTKNIQYF
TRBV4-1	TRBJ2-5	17	CASSTAGTGGFEETQYF
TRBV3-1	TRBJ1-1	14	CASSQGPNVPEAFF
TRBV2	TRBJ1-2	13	CASQQATNYGYTF
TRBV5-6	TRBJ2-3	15	CASSRDRGLSNTQYF
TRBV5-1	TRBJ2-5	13	CASSGGTQETQYF
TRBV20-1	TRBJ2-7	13	CSAKSRNDYEQYF
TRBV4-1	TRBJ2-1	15	CASRGLAGGSYEQFF
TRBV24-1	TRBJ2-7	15	CATEKKGQGDHEQYF
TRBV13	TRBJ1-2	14	CASSPGRAENGYTF
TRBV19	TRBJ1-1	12	CASGVTNTEAFF
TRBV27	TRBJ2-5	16	CASGSQQGAGAKTQYF
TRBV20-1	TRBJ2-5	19	CSARDYSILGDGDQETQYF
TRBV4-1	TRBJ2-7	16	CASSQDYLGQGHEQYF
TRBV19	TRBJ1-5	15	CASSPNKELSQPQHF
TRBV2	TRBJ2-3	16	CASSDVTSGGGDTQYF
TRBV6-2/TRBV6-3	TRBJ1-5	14	CASRRTSSNQPQHF
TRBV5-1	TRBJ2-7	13	CASSLGTDYEQYF
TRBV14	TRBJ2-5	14	CASSPVAVQETQYF